Listed below are T cell receptor beta chains from one sample, sequenced in a study of persistence of HIV-infected CD4 T cells. Assay: immunoSEQ multiplex PCR; the TCRdb copy retains only in-frame clones and omits some. In the table there are around 9,900 clones, more than 65% of which are singletons. These receptors have no identified antigens. Sequencing used CD4+ T cells sorted from PBMCs after approximately 19-hour stimulation, obtained from a patient who received antiretroviral therapy. The source of these receptors is an adult woman with HIV who was CMV-seropositive. The CDR3 runs from the conserved cysteine through the conserved F or W. D genes are given only for firm matches.

v_gene,d_gene,j_gene,CDR3nt,CDR3aa
TRBV7-8,NA,TRBJ1-5,TGTGCCAGCAGACTAGGAGCTAGCAATCAGCCCCAGCATTTT,CASRLGASNQPQHF
TRBV19,NA,TRBJ1-6,TGTGCCAGTCGCTCCGACAGATACAATTCACCCCTCCACTTT,CASRSDRYNSPLHF
TRBV20-1,NA,TRBJ1-2,TGCAGTGCTGGGGGAAACTATGGCTACACCTTC,CSAGGNYGYTF
TRBV7-2,NA,TRBJ1-4,TGTGCCAGCAGCTTAGGGAGAGATGAAAAACTGTTTTTT,CASSLGRDEKLFF
TRBV7-2,TRBD1,TRBJ1-5,TGTGCCAGCAGCCCAGGGACAGGGGGTTATCAGCCCCAGCATTTT,CASSPGTGGYQPQHF
TRBV15,NA,TRBJ2-7,TGTGCCACCAGCCCCGGGACAATCGAGCAGTACTTC,CATSPGTIEQYF
TRBV5-1,TRBD1,TRBJ2-7,TGCGCCAGCAGCTTGGCGGGACAGAGCTACGAGCAGTACTTC,CASSLAGQSYEQYF
TRBV4-1,NA,TRBJ2-7,TGCGCCAGCAGCCAAGATCTGGCCGGTAGCTACGAGCAGTACTTC,CASSQDLAGSYEQYF
TRBV19,NA,TRBJ1-1,TGTGCCAGTAAACCCCTTTGGAACACTGAAGCTTTCTTT,CASKPLWNTEAFF
TRBV6-1,NA,TRBJ1-1,TGTGCCAGCAGTGATAGATGGAAGGCCACTGAAGCTTTCTTT,CASSDRWKATEAFF
TRBV24-1,TRBD1,TRBJ2-3,TGTGCCACCAGTCCGGGACAGGGGATGATGGATACGCAGTATTTT,CATSPGQGMMDTQYF
TRBV12-3/TRBV12-4,NA,TRBJ2-3,TGTGCCAGCAGTCCGTACTTTAATACGCAGTATTTT,CASSPYFNTQYF
TRBV10-3,NA,TRBJ1-2,TGTGCCATCAGGGGGGACCCCCTTCAATATGGCTACACCTTC,CAIRGDPLQYGYTF
TRBV9,TRBD1,TRBJ1-4,TGTGCCAGCAGCGGCCGGGACAGCCTTCGAAAAACTGTTTTT,CASSGRDSLRKTVF
TRBV24-1,TRBD1,TRBJ2-7,TGTGCCACCAGTGAAGGACAGGGGTGGGCCGAGCAGTACTTC,CATSEGQGWAEQYF
TRBV5-1,NA,TRBJ1-1,TGCGCCAGCAGCTCCCTTGGGACGGAATCTGAAGCTTTCTTT,CASSSLGTESEAFF
TRBV29-1,TRBD1,TRBJ1-5,TGCAGTGTTACAGACAGGGTAGGTCAGCCCCAGCATTTT,CSVTDRVGQPQHF
TRBV7-8,NA,TRBJ1-1,TGTGCCAGCAGCTTAATGGAAACCCGGAACACTGAAGCTTTCTTT,CASSLMETRNTEAFF
TRBV7-8,NA,TRBJ2-1,TGTGCCAACGAGCAGCTAAGTAATGAGCAGTTCTTC,CANEQLSNEQFF
TRBV7-2,TRBD1,TRBJ1-2,TGTGCCAGCAGCTTAGCCCCGGGACAGGGTTTCTACACCTTC,CASSLAPGQGFYTF
TRBV9,NA,TRBJ2-7,TGTGCCAGCAGCGTAAAACAGACCCCTGAGGAGCAGTACTTC,CASSVKQTPEEQYF
TRBV5-4,TRBD2,TRBJ2-1,TGTGCCAGCAGCGTCAGCGGGAGGAGCTCCTACAATGAGCAGTTCTTC,CASSVSGRSSYNEQFF
TRBV5-1,NA,TRBJ2-3,TGCGCCAGCAGCCAACGAATCGCAGATACGCAGTATTTT,CASSQRIADTQYF
TRBV11-3,NA,TRBJ1-1,TGTGCCAGCAGTCTAGGATTATCTGAAGCTTTCTTT,CASSLGLSEAFF